A selection of T cell receptor beta chains follows, all from one sample in a study of blood T cell repertoires in COVID-19. Only in-frame clones appear in the TCRdb table, and some are missing; sequencing was by immunoSEQ multiplex PCR. Of 150,000 to 200,000 clones in the sample, around 84% were seen once. The specimen sequenced was peripheral blood. These receptors all stem from a woman of 80 years or more with acute or convalescent COVID-19. Each CDR3 is given with its conserved first and last residue. A D gene is named only where the DNA matches it firmly. The size of a clone is reported for some rows only, either as once, few or many, or as a class for expanded clones.

V	J	size	D	CDR3	DNA
TRBV7-9	TRBJ2-7	-	TRBD2	CASSLPSGGSSSYEQYF	TGTGCCAGCAGCTTACCTAGCGGGGGGTCTAGCTCCTACGAGCAGTACTTC
TRBV2	TRBJ1-2	-	-	CGSQGSGYTF	TGTGGTTCTCAGGGAAGTGGCTACACCTTC
TRBV19	TRBJ1-1	-	-	CASSRRAGRSNTEAFF	TGTGCCAGTAGTAGGAGAGCGGGACGGTCCAACACTGAAGCTTTCTTT
TRBV28	TRBJ2-4	-	-	CASSFSTAQYIQYF	TGTGCCAGCAGTTTCTCGACAGCGCAGTACATTCAGTACTTC
TRBV21-1	TRBJ2-3	few	-	CASRGLGNTQYF	TGTGCCAGCAGGGGGCTGGGGAATACGCAGTATTTT
TRBV28	TRBJ2-7	-	TRBD1	CASSPRDRGIYEQYF	TGTGCCAGCAGTCCACGGGACAGGGGAATCTACGAGCAGTACTTC
TRBV6-4	TRBJ2-5	-	TRBD2	CASSSPGRGAAQETQYF	TGTGCCAGCTCTTCTCCGGGGCGGGGGGCTGCGCAAGAGACCCAGTACTTC
TRBV7-9	TRBJ2-1	-	TRBD2	CASSLRAGVSYNEQFF	TGTGCCAGCAGCTTAAGAGCGGGGGTCTCCTACAATGAGCAGTTCTTC
TRBV10-1	TRBJ2-2	-	TRBD2	CASSASRTSVYTGELFF	TGCGCCAGCAGCGCTAGCCGGACTAGCGTATACACCGGGGAGCTGTTTTTT
TRBV4-3	TRBJ2-7	-	-	CASSQVSGIYEQYF	TGCGCCAGCAGCCAAGTTTCGGGAATCTACGAGCAGTACTTC
TRBV19	TRBJ1-1	-	-	CASSIDGQNTEAFF	TGTGCCAGTAGTATAGACGGACAAAACACTGAAGCTTTCTTT
TRBV9	TRBJ2-2	-	-	CASSVGGSGELFF	TGTGCCAGCAGCGTAGGCGGGTCCGGGGAGCTGTTTTTT
TRBV7-2	TRBJ1-2	once	-	CASSLSMSGGYGYTF	TGTGCCAGCAGCTTATCCATGAGCGGAGGATATGGCTACACCTTC
TRBV19	TRBJ1-6	-	TRBD1	CASSIGRGLNSPLHF	TGTGCCAGTAGTATCGGCAGGGGGCTGAATTCACCCCTCCACTTT
TRBV5-6	TRBJ2-1	-	TRBD2	CASSFPGLAGGEQFF	TGTGCCAGCAGCTTCCCGGGACTAGCGGGTGGTGAGCAGTTCTTC
TRBV5-1	TRBJ2-1	-	TRBD2	CASNEAGGGYNEQFF	TGCGCCAGCAACGAAGCGGGAGGAGGGTACAATGAGCAGTTCTTC
TRBV19	TRBJ2-7	-	TRBD2	CASSLGLGSDQQYF	TGTGCCAGTAGTCTCGGACTAGGAAGTGATCAGCAGTACTTC
TRBV9	TRBJ1-1	few	-	CASTIDMMNTEAFF	TGTGCCAGCACCATTGACATGATGAACACTGAAGCTTTCTTT
TRBV5-1	TRBJ2-3	few	TRBD2	CASSDGAGGRTDTQYF	TGCGCCAGCAGTGATGGGGCGGGAGGTCGCACAGATACGCAGTATTTT
TRBV4-1	TRBJ1-2	-	TRBD1	CASSQDSLSGTGMLMNYGYTF	TGCGCCAGCAGCCAAGATTCTTTATCCGGGACAGGCATGCTCATGAACTATGGCTACACCTTC
TRBV5-5	TRBJ1-1	-	TRBD1	CASSWDRLNTEAFF	TGTGCCAGCAGCTGGGACAGGCTGAACACTGAAGCTTTCTTT
TRBV29-1	TRBJ1-2	-	TRBD1	CSVYTGVSYGYTF	TGCAGCGTATACACAGGGGTTAGCTATGGCTACACCTTC
TRBV2	TRBJ2-7	-	TRBD2	CASSVGGGLEQYF	TGTGCCAGCAGTGTTGGGGGAGGGCTTGAGCAGTACTTC
TRBV7-2	TRBJ2-3	-	-	CASSLMTTSTDTQYF	TGTGCCAGCAGCTTAATGACGACTAGCACAGATACGCAGTATTTT
TRBV12-5	TRBJ2-5	-	-	CASGLVEMGQKETQYF	TGTGCTAGTGGTTTGGTAGAGATGGGGCAGAAAGAGACCCAGTACTTC
TRBV14	TRBJ2-3	few	TRBD2	CASSQGLAGARLQYF	TGTGCCAGCAGCCAAGGTCTAGCGGGAGCTCGGCTGCAGTATTTT
TRBV28	TRBJ1-1	-	-	CASSLAGLEAFF	TGTGCCAGCAGTTTAGCGGGACTTGAAGCTTTCTTT
TRBV6-1	TRBJ2-1	few	TRBD2	CASSEISPTSGYNEQFF	TGTGCCAGCAGTGAAATTTCTCCGACTAGCGGATACAATGAGCAGTTCTTC
TRBV7-9	TRBJ1-4	once	-	CASSLGQQKLFF	TGTGCCAGCAGCTTAGGACAGCAAAAACTGTTTTTT
TRBV6-1	TRBJ1-5	-	-	CASSELQSSNQPQHF	TGTGCCAGCAGTGAACTACAGTCAAGCAATCAGCCCCAGCATTTT
TRBV6-1	TRBJ1-5	-	TRBD1	CASSEQGGAGQPQHF	TGTGCCAGCAGTGAACAAGGGGGCGCGGGTCAGCCCCAGCATTTT
TRBV5-5	TRBJ2-5	-	TRBD1	CASSLTGGETQYF	TGTGCCAGCAGCTTGACAGGGGGGGAGACCCAGTACTTC
TRBV25-1	TRBJ2-3	-	TRBD1	CASSDGTGGNKWGLTQYF	TGTGCCAGCAGTGACGGGACAGGGGGGAATAAATGGGGCCTGACGCAGTATTTT
TRBV29-1	TRBJ1-2	-	TRBD1	CSAYAPGTGNYGYTF	TGCAGCGCCTACGCCCCAGGGACAGGGAACTATGGCTACACCTTC
TRBV28	TRBJ1-2	few	-	CASSQWGRHYGYTF	TGTGCCAGCAGTCAGTGGGGGCGTCACTATGGCTACACCTTC
TRBV18	TRBJ2-7	-	-	CASSPSDKTYEQYF	TGTGCCAGCTCACCGTCTGACAAAACCTACGAGCAGTACTTC
TRBV6-5	TRBJ1-2	-	-	CASSYSGGANYGYTF	TGTGCCAGCAGTTACTCAGGGGGGGCCAACTATGGCTACACCTTC
TRBV28	TRBJ2-5	-	-	CASSLLMNKGRWETQYF	TGTGCCAGCAGTTTATTGATGAACAAGGGGCGGTGGGAGACCCAGTACTTC
TRBV25-1	TRBJ1-1	-	TRBD1	CASSETGGQTEAFF	TGTGCCAGCAGTGAAACAGGGGGCCAAACTGAAGCTTTCTTT
TRBV18	TRBJ2-2	-	-	CASSPLSGIGELFF	TGTGCCAGCTCACCACTATCGGGGATCGGGGAGCTGTTTTTT
TRBV10-3	TRBJ1-3	-	-	CAISGQGNTIYF	TGTGCCATCAGTGGCCAGGGAAACACCATATATTTT
TRBV28	TRBJ2-3	-	-	CATEERSPLTDTQYF	TGTGCCACCGAGGAACGGAGTCCTCTCACAGATACGCAGTATTTT
TRBV7-2	TRBJ2-4	-	-	CASSLEQYGLGIQYF	TGTGCCAGCAGCTTAGAACAGTACGGTTTGGGCATTCAGTACTTC
TRBV27	TRBJ2-7	-	TRBD1	CASSQDRGPREEQYF	TGTGCCAGCAGTCAAGACAGGGGGCCCCGTGAGGAGCAGTACTTC
TRBV19	TRBJ1-1	-	TRBD1	CASSKGQRRGEAFF	TGTGCCAGTAGCAAGGGACAGCGACGGGGTGAAGCTTTCTTT
TRBV19	TRBJ2-3	-	-	CASSLLGQSSTDTQYF	TGTGCCAGTAGCCTCCTCGGACAGTCTAGCACAGATACGCAGTATTTT
TRBV7-7	TRBJ2-2	-	TRBD2	CASSLGGSHTGELFF	TGTGCTAGCAGCTTAGGCGGGAGCCACACCGGGGAGCTGTTTTTT
TRBV24-1	TRBJ1-5	-	TRBD1	CATSDPGTGNNQPQHF	TGTGCCACCAGTGATCCCGGGACAGGGAACAATCAGCCCCAGCATTTT
TRBV5-4	TRBJ2-2	-	TRBD1	CASSLPGQGRNTGELFF	TGTGCCAGCAGCTTGCCTGGACAGGGGCGGAACACCGGGGAGCTGTTTTTT
TRBV3-1/TRBV3-2	TRBJ1-1	-	-	CASSQDLGGTEAFF	TGTGCCAGCAGCCAAGACCTGGGGGGTACTGAAGCTTTCTTT
TRBV9	TRBJ2-3	-	TRBD2	CASSGLSGGNTQYF	TGTGCCAGCAGCGGCCTCAGCGGGGGAAATACGCAGTATTTT
TRBV18	TRBJ1-1	-	TRBD1	CASSPGTGNSEAFF	TGTGCCAGCTCACCCGGGACAGGGAACTCTGAAGCTTTCTTT
TRBV7-9	TRBJ1-1	many	TRBD1	CASSLDRGQGNTEAFF	TGTGCCAGCAGCTTAGACAGGGGGCAGGGGAACACTGAAGCTTTCTTT
TRBV11-2	TRBJ2-1	-	TRBD2	CASSPLAREGGYEQFF	TGTGCCAGCAGCCCCCTGGCGCGGGAGGGTGGATATGAGCAGTTCTTC
TRBV4-3	TRBJ2-7	-	TRBD2	CASSQDRLAGEVREQYF	TGCGCCAGCAGCCAAGATCGCCTAGCGGGTGAGGTGCGCGAGCAGTACTTC